What follows are 16 T cell receptor beta chains derived from one specimen sequenced in a study of tissue T cells after allogeneic stem cell transplantation. TCRdb's table, derived via immunoSEQ multiplex PCR, lists solely in-frame clones and lacks some. The sample contains over 4,000 clones, approximately 72% of which appear only once. The sample was left colon tissue, taken at autopsy. These receptors were obtained from a male donor older than 55 with lung cancer.

The chain links TRBV21-1 to TRBJ2-1; the D call TRBD2 from the table was never checked on the DNA. TRBV21-1 is recorded as a pseudogene. This CDR3 is built from 17 residues. The CDR3, as DNA: TGTGCCAGCAGCTTCCAATCCCTAGCGGGAGCTGGCAATGAGCAGTTCTTC. It encodes CASSFQSLAGAGNEQFF.

The chain links TRBV3-1 (or the pseudogene TRBV3-2) to TRBJ2-2; 15 nucleotides agree with TRBD2. Trimming at V came to 5 bases and at J to 6 bases, leaving 4 bases not matched to a gene. The CDR3 has 16 amino acids. Per the germline V gene, CDR1 is LGHDT and CDR2 is YNNKEL (reference sequence). As DNA, the CDR3 is TGTGCCAGCAGCACTGGGACTAGCGGGAGGTCCGGGGAGCTGTTTTTT. Protein: CASSTGTSGRSGELFF.

The rearrangement joins TRBV7-2 to TRBJ2-1; D ambiguous. The CDR3 sequence is 15 residues long. The germline gives CDR1 SGHTA, CDR2 FQGNSA. The V gene lost 7 bases and the J gene lost 3 bases, with 16 bases spanning the gap. The CDR3 region has the DNA TGTGCCAGCAAGTTGACCCTAGATCTCTACAATGAGCAGTTCTTC. Protein: CASKLTLDLYNEQFF.

This chain uses TRBV30 with TRBJ1-6; D is unresolved. V gave up 3 bases and J gave up 9 bases, with 12 bases separating them. Germline CDR1 and CDR2: GTSNPN and SVGIG (reference sequence). This CDR3 has 13 amino acids. Here the CDR3 reads CAWRYTSGSPLHF. The CDR3 nucleotides read TGTGCCTGGAGATATACAAGCGGTTCACCCCTCCACTTT.

The V call is TRBV28, the J call TRBJ2-7; D is ambiguous. The V gene's germline CDR1 is MDHEN and CDR2 SYDVKM. Trimming pared 11 bases from V and 2 bases from J, leaving 19 bases between. The CDR3 contains 14 residues. The CDR3 DNA follows: TGTGCCGGAAAACGGACGGACGAAACCTACGAGCAGTACTTC. Its translation is CAGKRTDETYEQYF.

The genes are TRBV9 and TRBJ1-6; 7 bases fit TRBD1. The CDR3 extends over 16 amino acids. Looked up from germline, CDR1 is SGDLS and CDR2 is YYNGEE. V lost 0 bases to trimming and J lost 8 bases; unmatched junction nucleotides: 8. The CDR3 loop reads CASSVDSGTAHSPLHF. In nucleotides, the CDR3 is TGTGCCAGCAGCGTAGACTCCGGGACAGCCCATTCACCCCTCCACTTT.

The chain couples TRBV5-1 to TRBJ2-5, with a weak D call TRBD1 (6 bases). The CDR3 consists of 14 residues. CDR1 and CDR2 (germline): SGHRS, YFSETQ. Trimming left V 2 bases short and J 2 bases short, with 10 bases between. The CDR3 coding sequence is TGCGCCAGCAGCTTAGAAGGGGGACAAGAGACCCAGTACTTC. Translated, it gives CASSLEGGQETQYF.

V gene TRBV30 combines with J gene TRBJ1-2, with 9 bases aligning to TRBD1. Germline CDR1 is GTSNPN and CDR2 is SVGIG (reference sequence). J gave up 0 bases and V 1 base, and 9 bases lay outside the gene matches. This CDR3 contains 17 residues. The CDR3 DNA follows: TGTGCCTGGAGTGACCATCGGGACAGGGACACTAACTATGGCTACACCTTC. This codes for CAWSDHRDRDTNYGYTF.

The chain uses TRBV4-2 and TRBJ1-6, with 8 bases that match TRBD1. In germline, CDR1 is LGHNA, CDR2 YNFKEQ. This CDR3 is 16 amino acids long. Germline trimming cut 6 bases from V and 6 bases from J; bases unmatched to any gene: 10. The chain's CDR3 is CASSYANDRGNSPLHF. As DNA, the CDR3 is TGTGCCAGCAGTTACGCGAACGACAGGGGTAATTCACCCCTCCACTTT.

The chain combines TRBV9 with TRBJ2-1, with D possibly being TRBD2 (6 bases). There are 14 residues in the CDR3. Germline CDR1 and CDR2: SGDLS and YYNGEE. With 3 bases removed from V and 10 bases from J, the gap between germline ends came to 17 bases. In DNA form, the CDR3 reads TGTGCCAGCAGCGACGGGACTTCCTTGGGGGAGCAGTTCTTC. This codes for CASSDGTSLGEQFF.

This clone was counted between two and nine times. The gene calls are TRBV27 and TRBJ1-1; D may be TRBD1 (5 bases). The germline V gene encodes CDR1 MNHEY and CDR2 SMNVEV (reference sequence). The CDR3 contains 15 residues. V dropped 6 bases and J dropped 1 base, with 15 bases sitting between them. CDR3 amino acids: CASRTNRRSNTEAFF. CDR3 in DNA: TGTGCCAGCAGGACAAACAGGCGCTCGAACACTGAAGCTTTCTTT.

This sequence joins TRBV29-1 and TRBJ2-2; 8 nucleotides align to TRBD1. V dropped 5 bases and J dropped 6; count of bases not matched to a gene: 8. CDR3 size: 14 residues. Germline values: CDR1 SQVTM, CDR2 ANQGSEA. CDR3: CSVSGQGRAGELFF. In nucleotides, the CDR3 is TGCAGCGTTTCTGGACAGGGAAGGGCCGGGGAGCTGTTTTTT.

This chain uses TRBV28 with TRBJ2-1; TRBD1 aligns across 7 bases. This CDR3 spans 15 amino acids. The V and J ends lost 2 bases and 4 bases, in that order; junction bases with no gene match: 5. Germline V gene data show CDR1 as MDHEN and CDR2 as SYDVKM. The CDR3 coding sequence is TGTGCCAGCAGTTTAAGGCAGGGGGAGTACAATGAGCAGTTCTTC. This encodes CASSLRQGEYNEQFF.

The genes are TRBV13 and TRBJ2-7; no firm D call. CDR1 and CDR2 from the germline V gene are PRHDT and FYEKMQ (reference sequence). Deletions cut 6 bases from V and 6 bases from J, with 12 bases between. The CDR3 sequence is 12 residues long. The CDR3 sequence: CASSSLPGEQYF. The CDR3 DNA sequence: TGTGCCAGCAGTTCTCTCCCTGGCGAGCAGTACTTC.

This rearrangement joins TRBV18 to TRBJ2-1, with 9 bases identical to TRBD1. Trimming took 3 bases from V and 4 from J; bases not matched to a gene: 4. This CDR3 spans 15 amino acids. Germline values: CDR1 KGHSH, CDR2 LQKENI. This chain's CDR3 is CASSPRDRAYNEQFF. CDR3 DNA: TGTGCCAGCTCACCTCGGGACAGGGCTTACAATGAGCAGTTCTTC.

This sequence joins TRBV4-3 and TRBJ2-7, with TRBD2 identical over 8 bases. Losses at the gene ends were 0 bases for V and 9 bases for J; bases not matched to a gene: 13. The CDR3 has 16 residues. Germline CDR1 LGHNA, CDR2 YSLEER. CDR3 in amino acids: CASSQDGKRGFGGQYF. For the CDR3, the DNA is TGCGCCAGCAGCCAAGACGGGAAGCGGGGGTTCGGGGGGCAGTACTTC.